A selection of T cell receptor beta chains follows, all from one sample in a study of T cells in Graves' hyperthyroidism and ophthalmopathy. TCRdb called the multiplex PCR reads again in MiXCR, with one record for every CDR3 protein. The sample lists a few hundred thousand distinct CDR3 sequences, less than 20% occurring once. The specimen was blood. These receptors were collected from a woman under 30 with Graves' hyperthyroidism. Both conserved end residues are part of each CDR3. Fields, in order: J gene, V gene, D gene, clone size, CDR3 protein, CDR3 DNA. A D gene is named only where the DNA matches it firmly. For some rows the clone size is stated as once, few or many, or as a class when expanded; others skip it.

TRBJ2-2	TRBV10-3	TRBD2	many	CAIRAGNANTGELFF	TGTGCCATCAGAGCGGGAAACGCTAACACCGGGGAGCTGTTTTTT
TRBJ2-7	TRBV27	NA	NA	CASRETPSYEQYF	TGTGCCAGCAGGGAGACCCCCTCCTACGAGCAGTACTTC
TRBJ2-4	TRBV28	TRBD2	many	CASSSTGTSGSFAKNIQYF	TGTGCCAGCAGTTCAACCGGGACTAGCGGGAGTTTCGCCAAAAACATTCAGTACTTC
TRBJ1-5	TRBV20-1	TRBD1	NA	CSARDLTGGTGSNQPQHF	TGCAGTGCTAGAGATCTAACAGGGGGGACGGGTAGCAATCAGCCCCAGCATTTT
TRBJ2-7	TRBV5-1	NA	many	CASSPKAQGFEQYF	TGCGCCAGCAGCCCCAAGGCCCAGGGCTTCGAGCAGTACTTC
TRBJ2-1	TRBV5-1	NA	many	CASSLVGRQFF	TGCGCCAGCAGCTTAGTGGGGAGGCAGTTCTTC
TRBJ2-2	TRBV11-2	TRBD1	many	CASSLSGTVNTGELFF	TGTGCCAGCAGCTTATCCGGGACAGTCAACACCGGGGAGCTGTTTTTT
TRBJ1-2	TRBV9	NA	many	CASSVEAVLNYGYTF	TGTGCCAGCAGCGTAGAGGCAGTACTAAACTATGGCTACACCTTC
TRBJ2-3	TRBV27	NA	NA	CASSLSAATDTQYF	TGTGCCAGCAGTTTATCCGCAGCTACAGATACGCAGTATTTT
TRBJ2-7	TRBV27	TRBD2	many	CASSLLASSSGSQTYEQYF	TGTGCCAGCAGCCTGTTAGCCTCCTCTAGCGGGAGTCAAACCTACGAGCAGTACTTC
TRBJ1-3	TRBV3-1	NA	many	CASSQVTGGNTIYF	TGTGCCAGCAGCCAAGTTACTGGAGGGAACACCATATATTTT
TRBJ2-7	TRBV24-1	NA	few	CATSDLLGYEQYF	TGTGCCACCAGTGATTTACTGGGATACGAGCAGTACTTC
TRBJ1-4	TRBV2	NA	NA	CASSDRAENEKLFF	TGTGCCAGCAGTGACCGGGCCGAAAATGAAAAACTGTTTTTT
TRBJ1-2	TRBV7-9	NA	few	CASSLGSVSYGYTF	TGTGCCAGCAGCTTAGGGAGCGTTTCCTATGGCTACACCTTC
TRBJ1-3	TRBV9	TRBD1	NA	CASSSRTGPSSGNTIYF	TGTGCCAGCAGCTCCCGGACAGGCCCGAGCTCTGGAAACACCATATATTTT
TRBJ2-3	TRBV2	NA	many	CASSERAGTHTDTQYF	TGTGCCAGCAGTGAACGGGCGGGGACCCACACAGATACGCAGTATTTT
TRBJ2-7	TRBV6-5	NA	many	CASSYGPLSLSYEQYF	TGTGCCAGCAGTTACGGCCCCCTAAGCCTATCCTACGAGCAGTACTTC
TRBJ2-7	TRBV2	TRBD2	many	CASTSGSSYEQYF	TGTGCCAGCACTAGCGGTAGCTCCTACGAGCAGTACTTC
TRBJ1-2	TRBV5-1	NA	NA	CASSLAPDGYTF	TGCGCCAGCAGCTTGGCCCCCGATGGCTACACCTTC
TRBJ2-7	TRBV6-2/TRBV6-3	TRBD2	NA	CASSYASGGSYEQYF	TGTGCCAGCAGTTACGCTAGCGGGGGGTCCTACGAGCAGTACTTC